This TCR beta chain was sequenced during a study of T cells in Graves' hyperthyroidism and ophthalmopathy. Regarding the study as a whole: Blood also held most thyroid clonotypes expanded beyond 0.001. A 13 V-J model separated ophthalmopathy from stable hyperthyroidism.

Active moderate-to-severe ophthalmopathy, Clinical Activity Score at least 3, NOSPECS at least 4, under 3 months' duration. Lactation, pregnancy, other autoimmune disease or uncontrolled infection led to exclusion of patients. TCR beta CDR3 sequences were amplified from RNA transcripts. TCR CDR3 underwent first-round RT-PCR with the HTBI primer set. TCRdb itself ran the multiplex PCR reads through MiXCR, one entry per CDR3 protein. The data hold roughly 500,000 distinct CDR3 sequences, with roughly 25% observed a single time. From germline, CDR1 is SGHDN and CDR2 FVKESK. CDR3 length: 14 amino acids. Deletions cut 0 bases from V and 2 bases from J, with 8 bases between. This clonotype was recorded at least ten times. As yet, its antigen is unknown.

The TCR originated in a woman aged 25 to 45 with Graves' ophthalmopathy. The chain links TRBV14 to TRBJ2-7; D unclear. What was sequenced was blood. CDR3 nucleotide sequence: TGTGCCAGCAGCCAAGATCGGCTAACCTACGAGCAGTACTTC. It translates to CASSQDRLTYEQYF. Using reference TRBV14 and TRBJ2-7 for the parts outside the CDR3, the full variable domain is EAGVTQFPSHSVIEKGQTVTLRCDPISGHDNLYWYRRVMGKEIKFLLHFVKESKQDESGMPNNRFLAERTGGTYSTLKVQPAELEDSGVYFCASSQDRLTYEQYFGPGTRLTVT.